This paragraph reports one T cell receptor beta chain. Its antigen remains undetermined. No much larger clone is present one base from it, and per-base qualities are unavailable. These data are taken from a study of cytomegalovirus exposure and HLA in healthy donors listed by TCRdb under 2017. Regarding the study in general: An earlier analysis of 550 to 700 of the donors reported 276 Gb of sequence data and around 110 million unique TCR beta sequences from some 180 million T cells. An early release covering approximately 600 HLA-typed donors comprised about 320 gigabases of sequencing data and around 80 million unique TCR sequences. Because of strong linkage in the cohort, roughly five DR-DQ haplotypes were treated as single units for association and clustering. Across 300 to 500 genotyped donors of the cohort, an average of 235,054 unique TCR beta nucleotide sequences per donor were sequenced, and roughly 20% of those sequences were non-productive. In an earlier analysis of about 590 of the donors, high-throughput TCR beta sequencing was used to judge whether each TCR beta V gene segment behaved as functional or pseudogenic. The study combined high-throughput TCR immunosequencing, statistical association of individual TCRs with disease status, and machine learning to predict cytomegalovirus infection status. HLA typing included class I and class II loci at four-digit resolution. All discovery cohort repertoires had been generated on a single sequencing platform. Donor age, sex, ethnicity and CMV serostatus were compiled alongside the repertoire data. In a later analysis, previously published TCR beta repertoires from fewer than 750 donors were re-analyzed and high-resolution HLA genotyping was added so that TCR occurrence patterns could be studied. Besides the first cohort of 666 subjects, a separate validation cohort made up of 120 different subjects was used. Typing coverage differed by locus: A, B, C, DRB1 and DQB1 were typed in roughly 620-640 donors, DQA1 in 522, DPA1 in nearly 610, and DPB1 in around 490. The study aimed to test whether cataloging public T cell receptors could reveal signatures of past pathogen exposure. Rather than drawing on any new phenotypic data, the later analysis identified candidate immune exposures from TCR beta sequences and the way those sequences occurred across donors. Using immunosequencing, the study profiled T cell repertoires from about 620 subjects and related those repertoires to cytomegalovirus serostatus. A later genetic analysis used genome-wide SNP genotypes for about 65% of the roughly 670 donors, treating that subset as a discovery cohort. Of the approximately 400 genotyped donors, approximately 81% were placed in the genetic ancestry cluster associated with self-reported Caucasian donors. Beyond this particular receptor, the publication reports: Across donors, most TCR sequences were observed very rarely, whereas some public TCRs were present in many individuals. According to a later analysis, most CMV-associated TCR beta chains appeared to be HLA-restricted, and the HLA associations seemed to be driven largely by CMV exposure. Several of the top co-occurrence clusters appeared to be linked to parvovirus B19, influenza, CMV and Epstein-Barr virus, according to a later analysis. This cohort had only TCR beta chains sequenced, and the lack of alpha or paired-chain data limited which features could be detected. A later analysis found that HLA-associated TCR beta chains were more clonally expanded and had lower generation probabilities than equally common non-associated chains. Some IMGT-functional V segments, including TRBV6-2 and TRBV6-3, could not be distinguished by the 87-base-pair reads and were therefore excluded. An earlier analysis of approximately 500 of the donors showed that most TCR beta V segments appeared in productive rearrangements either about 87% or about 30% of the time, which broadly matched IMGT annotations. A further reported finding was that TCR beta sequences accurately predicted the HLA-A and HLA-B alleles for most subjects in the first cohort. Specific HLA alleles were associated with 15,000 to 20,000 TCR beta sequences at a false discovery rate of 0.05 in a later analysis. A total of roughly 160 TCR beta chains were listed by the study as associated with cytomegalovirus. In both the original and validation cohorts, the classifier was reported to diagnose cytomegalovirus status with high specificity and sensitivity. Linkage disequilibrium might explain the correlated functional status among segregating V segments, but an unknown experimental factor could not be ruled out. Three of the identified cytomegalovirus-associated TCR beta chains were confirmed in vitro to be specific for cytomegalovirus antigens. Strong co-occurrence of HLA alleles, especially DR and DQ, made assigning TCR associations to individual alleles difficult. The presence/absence analyses assumed that sequencing depth was roughly uniform across donors, and that assumption may not be true. An association between a missense DCLRE1C variant and V-gene and J-gene trimming of TCR beta chains was found in a later genetic analysis and replicated in an independent cohort. Compared with the approximately 670-donor mean, donors in an Asian-associated ancestry cluster had fewer N-insertions in productive TCRs, according to a later genetic analysis. According to a later analysis, TCR association rates differed among HLA loci, with DRB1 alleles showing the most associated TCRs and HLA-C alleles showing the fewest. The earlier analysis of almost 600 of the donors excluded seventeen rarely observed V segments, including chromosome 9 orphons, because counts were too low. The authors suggested that the approach could potentially be generalized to other disease states and immunological phenotypes. CMV serostatus was the only immune exposure information available for the cohort. Because HLA typing was missing for some donors at each locus, association tests included only the typed subset. A cluster of highly shared sequence variants was judged likely to be a technical artifact of the sequencing pipeline.

The cohort was made up of hundreds of healthy bone marrow donors. All cohort members were sampled while nominally healthy, although unrecorded immune exposures were likely present. The donor was CMV seronegative and was included in the group of several hundred seronegative cohort members. Each donor provided a peripheral blood sample, and peripheral blood mononuclear cells were used for TCR beta sequencing. The Qiagen DNeasy Blood Extraction Kit was used to extract genomic DNA from the blood cell samples. CDR1 and CDR2 are read off the germline V gene (reference sequence) as MNHEY and SMNVEV. V sheds 4 bases and J sheds 2 bases, leaving 20 bases between their ends. The CDR3 covers 17 residues, taking in both the cysteine and the phenylalanine. Solely the CDR3 DNA is kept, with 51 bases framed from the first base. The protocol used for the library was the immunoSEQ multiplex PCR assay. A mixture of 60 forward primers for TCR Vbeta segments and 13 reverse primers for TCR Jbeta segments was used in the multiplex PCR. Amplification of the CDR3 region of rearranged TCR beta genes was performed with a multiplex PCR assay on genomic DNA. The amplified TCR beta libraries were sequenced on the Illumina HiSeq System as 87-base-pair reads. As for the authors' bioinformatics: A later analysis tallied 75 million to 95 million unique TCR beta chains across the 600 to 700 repertoires, and about 10 million of those chains were shared by two or more donors. To remove PCR and sequencing errors, raw reads were error-corrected and collapsed into unique sequences using a nearest-neighbor algorithm that merged closely related sequences. To assign V, D and J gene segments, CDR3 sequences were aligned to IMGT reference sequences. Each retained sequence needed at least a six-nucleotide match to both a V gene segment and a J gene segment. Rearrangements were classified as productive when the CDR3 lacked stop codons and remained in frame with V and J, and all other rearrangements were classified as non-productive. CDR3 was defined according to IMGT convention as the region running from the second conserved V-encoded cysteine to the conserved J-encoded phenylalanine. In an earlier analysis of 587 of the donors, sequences lacking an unambiguous match to a single V gene segment were excluded. In an earlier analysis of roughly 500 of the donors, V segments were called functional above 56.7% productive rearrangements and were called segregating when the between-donor standard deviation exceeded 5%. A statistical classification framework was built to diagnose cytomegalovirus status from the catalog of TCR beta chain sequences. In a later analysis, V and J genes were assigned by comparing TCR nucleotide sequences against IMGT/GENE-DB human TR gene sequences. The TCRdist pipeline was used in a later analysis to assign CDR3 sequences and most-parsimonious VDJ recombination scenarios. In a later analysis, each TCR beta chain was defined by its CDR3 amino acid sequence together with its V-gene family, and reads lacking a unique V-gene family were excluded. To address suspected cross-contamination and a sequencing artifact, a later analysis removed roughly 640 highly shared, low-generation-probability nucleotide sequences. For each public chain, a later analysis derived a clonal expansion index from normalized ranks of inferred template counts within each repertoire. Generation probabilities in a later analysis came from a VDJ recombination model fitted to out-of-frame rearrangements, and those results were checked against IGoR. A later analysis scored TCR-TCR, TCR-HLA and TCR-CMV co-occurrence with hypergeometric tests, applying a repertoire-size bias correction to TCR pairs. To estimate false discovery rates, a later analysis permuted the HLA or CMV assignments 20 times. In a later analysis, co-occurring TCRs were grouped using DBSCAN, and TCRdist sequence similarity was added for clustering within HLA-allele-positive subsets. Co-occurrence clustering excluded repertoires with fewer than 30,000 or more than 120,000 public chains, plus five with anomalous nucleotide sharing. Sourced from immuneACCESS, this table was stored by TCRdb with only in-frame sequences that have V and J called. A share of the clones is absent; for the studies checked, an unresolved V gene accounts for under half, and the remainder has no known explanation. V and J calls and clone size are as listed in that table; D and trimming were resolved from the DNA. The table for this sample lists around 130,000 clones; 60% to 80% of them were counted only once. The ten top clones hold 0.75% to 0.95% of the sample.

Sequencing input: PBMCs. This TCR was recovered from a woman in her fifties or sixties in good health and CMV-seronegative. This chain joins TRBV27 to TRBJ2-5; possibly the D gene is TRBD2, per 5 matching bases. The CDR3 protein is CASSSHLTRDIQETQYF. The DNA sequence reads TGTGCCAGCAGTTCCCACTTAACTAGAGACATACAAGAGACCCAGTACTTC.